The sequence of this T cell receptor beta chain was determined in a study of cytotoxic CD8 clonotypes in ibrutinib-treated CLL. Study information: With a range of 6 to 36, the median treatment time before response samples were taken was about twelve months. Regarding the study as a whole: The public clonotypes identified were infrequent and showed contraction or stability on treatment. A rise in clonality was seen at ibrutinib response, and a fall back toward baseline was seen at progression.

J lost 4 bases, V lost 4 bases, and 7 bases had no gene match. CDR3 length: 16 residues. Germline CDR1 is LGHNA and CDR2 is YSLEER. The table came from immunoSEQ multiplex PCR; TCRdb's copy has only in-frame clones and leaves some out. Of about 160,000 clones in the sample, about 84% were seen once. Regarding this clone: The antigen is not known.

The material sequenced was PBMCs, taken after 24 months of ibrutinib treatment. The receptor was isolated from a human donor with chronic lymphocytic leukemia. The chain combines TRBV4-3 with TRBJ2-7; 13 nucleotides align to TRBD2. As DNA, the CDR3 is TGCGCCAGCAGCCTAGGACTAGCGGGAGAGGAATACGAGCAGTACTTC. As protein: CASSLGLAGEEYEQYF.